The clone carrying this TCR beta chain was recorded many times. The source of the sample is a study of T-cell reconstitution after alpha-beta-depleted transplantation in children. During its preparation, the TCRbeta library received unique molecular identifiers. One entry per CDR3 protein, called by TCRdb with MiXCR from the PCR reads. This table holds 200,000 to 250,000 distinct CDR3 sequences, about 8.8% found once. This CDR3 has 14 residues. Trimming took off 3 bases at V and 4 bases at J, with 11 bases between the two ends. Material: PBMCs from the stem cell graft donor, obtained from the stem cell graft. The chain is built from TRBV12-3 or TRBV12-4 and TRBJ2-3; D ambiguous. The TCR originated in a human donor who donated a stem cell graft to a child with SCID. Here the CDR3 DNA reads TGTGCCAGCAGTTTGAAGGTTCCCCCAGATACGCAGTATTTT. This codes for CASSLKVPPDTQYF.